One sample yielded the 16 T cell receptor beta chains listed below, sequenced in a study of beta chain features in type 1 diabetes. Reverse transcribing all isolated RNA meant expressed TCRB transcripts were sequenced. Clones were read by immunoSEQ multiplex PCR, and TCRdb kept only the in-frame ones, dropping some. Of 120,000 to 150,000 clones in the sample, roughly 7.2% are singletons; the top ten hold 1.1% to 1.5%. Sequences were obtained from central memory CD4+ T cells from blood. The receptors were gathered from a woman aged 25 to 39 in good health.

This clone rates as medium-sized. The junction departs from the called germline gene at one end, perhaps through a read error. The chain employs TRBV29-1 and TRBJ2-1, with D uncertain. CDR3 length: 10 amino acids. Germline V gene lookup returns CDR1 SQVTM and CDR2 ANQGSEA. The CDR3, as DNA: TGCAGCGTTGAAATCCTAGGTTGGCTCTTC. Translation: CSVEILGWLF.

Many counts were recorded for this clone. The J gene is TRBJ2-1, the V gene TRBV7-8, with TRBD2 identical over 13 bases. The CDR3 sequence is 15 residues long. Germline V lookup: CDR1 SGHVS, CDR2 FQNEAQ. J lost 6 bases, V lost 6 bases, and 5 bases had no gene match. CDR3 protein: CASRPRTSGSNEQFF. The DNA of the CDR3 is TGTGCCAGCAGGCCTCGGACTAGCGGGAGCAATGAGCAGTTCTTC.

This clone was detected only a few times. The rearrangement joins TRBV30 to TRBJ2-2; unclear D gene. Germline values: CDR1 GTSNPN, CDR2 SVGIG (reference sequence). V gave up 8 bases and J gave up 5 bases, with 15 bases separating them. This CDR3 is built from 13 residues. The CDR3 sequence: CALPSPRTGELFF. DNA of the CDR3: TGTGCCCTACCTAGTCCTAGAACCGGGGAGCTGTTTTTT. Looking up the rest from reference TRBV30 and TRBJ2-2 gives the full variable domain: SQTIHQWPATLVQPVGSPLSLECTVEGTSNPNLYWYRQAAGRGLQLLFYSVGIGQISSEVPQNLSASRPQDRQFILSSKKLLLSDSGFYLCALPSPRTGELFFGEGSRLTVL.

This clone was picked up many times. The chain has TRBV18 and TRBJ1-4; a weak D match, TRBD1 (6 bases). The CDR3 covers 17 residues. Germline-derived CDR1 and CDR2 are KGHSH and LQKENI. V dropped 4 bases and J dropped 4 bases, with 19 bases sitting between them. The CDR3 region has the DNA TGTGCCAGCTCACTTGCCCGCATGGGACACAGTAATGAAAAACTGTTTTTT. Protein product: CASSLARMGHSNEKLFF. The variable domain in full, completed from reference TRBV18 and TRBJ1-4, reads NAGVMQNPRHLVRRRGQEARLRCSPMKGHSHVYWYRQLPEEGLKFMVYLQKENIIDESGMPKERFSAEFPKEGPSILRIQQVVRGDSAAYFCASSLARMGHSNEKLFFGSGTQLSVL.

This chain's CDR3 is CASSLRRDSPEQYF. The CDR3 bases are TGTGCCAGCAGCCTCCGGAGGGACAGCCCCGAGCAGTACTTC. The chain uses TRBV7-2 and TRBJ2-7, with D tentatively TRBD1 (7 bases). CDR3 length: 14 residues. Germline lookup yields CDR1 SGHTA and CDR2 FQGNSA. V lost 5 bases to trimming and J lost 6 bases, with 17 bases between them. Combining the CDR3 with reference TRBV7-2 and TRBJ2-7 gives the whole variable domain GAGVSQSPSNKVTEKGKDVELRCDPISGHTALYWYRQSLGQGLEFLIYFQGNSAPDKSGLPSDRFSAERTGGSVSTLTIQRTQQEDSAVYLCASSLRRDSPEQYFGPGTRLTVT.

This clone appeared a few times. This is likely a read error, given that the CDR3 carries no conserved phenylalanine or tryptophan at its end. The DNA is omitted, as the CDR3 cannot be located on it reliably, and the CDR3 follows TCRdb's listing. The CDR3 sequence: CAWTNRDRGGL. The chain uses TRBV30 and TRBJ1-6; TRBD1 is the table's D call, not checked against the DNA. CDR1 is GTSNPN and CDR2 is SVGIG in the germline V gene (reference sequence). 11 amino acids form the CDR3, both terminal residues included.

This clone was seen more than once but under ten times. The V gene is TRBV19, the J gene TRBJ2-7; TRBD2 matches at 8 bases. Germline V gene data show CDR1 as LNHDA and CDR2 as SQIVND (reference sequence). This CDR3 has 13 residues. The J segment lost 4 bases and the V segment lost 5 bases, leaving 4 bases of the junction unmatched. The CDR3 is CASSPGTRYEQYF. Here the CDR3 DNA reads TGTGCCAGTAGTCCCGGGACTAGGTACGAGCAGTACTTC.

This clone came up once. The chain carries TRBV11-2 and TRBJ1-2; tentatively, D is TRBD1 (6 bases). The CDR3 length is 16 residues. V gave up 5 bases and J gave up 2 bases, with 18 bases separating them. CDR1 and CDR2 from the germline V gene are SGHAT and FQNNGV. CDR3: CASSPGRGARNYGYTF. The CDR3 DNA sequence: TGTGCCAGCAGCCCAGGGAGGGGGGCAAGGAACTATGGCTACACCTTC.

The chain combines TRBV2 with TRBJ2-7; 8 bases are a match to TRBD2. Trimming took 11 bases from V and 3 from J; bases not matched to a gene: 12. This CDR3 region has 14 residues. Germline CDR1 reads SNHLY; CDR2 reads FYNNEI. CDR3 sequence: CAGIIREGDYEQYF. CDR3 nucleotide sequence: TGTGCCGGAATTATACGGGAGGGAGACTACGAGCAGTACTTC.

This sequence joins TRBV5-4 and TRBJ2-1; 8 nucleotides agree with TRBD2. The CDR3 spans 14 residues. Looked up from germline, CDR1 is SGHNT and CDR2 is YYREEE (reference sequence). The J segment lost 8 bases and the V segment lost 4 bases, leaving 8 bases of the junction unmatched. The CDR3 DNA sequence: TGTGCCAGCAGCCTCGGACTAGCCCAGCATGAGCAGTTCTTC. Its translation: CASSLGLAQHEQFF.

The chain is built from TRBV6-5 and TRBJ2-7, with D unresolved. CDR1 is MNHEY and CDR2 is SVGAGI in the germline V gene. With 6 bases removed from V and 3 bases from J, the gap between germline ends came to 3 bases. The CDR3 is 10 amino acids. As DNA, the CDR3 is TGTGCCAGCAGCCACTACGAGCAGTACTTC. The encoded protein is CASSHYEQYF.

This clone was found many times. This chain joins TRBV30 and TRBJ2-5, with D perhaps TRBD1 (5 bases). CDR1 is GTSNPN and CDR2 is SVGIG in the germline V gene (reference sequence). The V and J ends lost 5 bases and 0 bases respectively, with 13 bases between them. The CDR3 length is 14 residues. The CDR3 DNA reads TGTGCCTGGGTGAGAGGCAGGGACCAAGAGACCCAGTACTTC. Amino acids: CAWVRGRDQETQYF.

The chain joins TRBV21-1 to TRBJ2-1; the table's TRBD2 call for D was not verified on the DNA. TRBV21-1 constitutes a pseudogene. This CDR3 spans 18 amino acids. CDR3 residues: CASSKVEGGSLVYNEQFF. The CDR3 DNA reads as TGTGCCAGCAGCAAAGTTGAGGGAGGGAGTCTGGTTTACAATGAGCAGTTCTTC.

The CDR3 spells CASSLYRGEETQYF. CDR3 nucleotide sequence: TGTGCCAGCAGTTTATATCGGGGGGAAGAGACCCAGTACTTC. This chain connects TRBV27 to TRBJ2-5; TRBD2 matches at 7 bases. CDR1 MNHEY and CDR2 SMNVEV come from the germline V gene (reference sequence). The CDR3 covers 14 residues. V dropped 1 base and J dropped 3; count of bases not matched to a gene: 2.

The chain couples TRBV28 to TRBJ2-5; D possibly corresponds to TRBD1 (5 bases). From germline, CDR1 is MDHEN and CDR2 SYDVKM. The V end lost 4 bases, the J end lost 1 base, and 10 bases lay between the germline ends. The CDR3 has 14 residues. The CDR3: CASSSGLIQETQYF. CDR3 DNA sequence: TGTGCCAGCAGTTCAGGGCTTATCCAAGAGACCCAGTACTTC. Drawing the rest from reference TRBV28 and TRBJ2-5, the complete variable domain is DVKVTQSSRYLVKRTGEKVFLECVQDMDHENMFWYRQDPGLGLRLIYFSYDVKMKEKGDIPEGYSVSREKKERFSLILESASTNQTSMYLCASSSGLIQETQYFGPGTRLLVL.

This chain links TRBV30 with TRBJ2-1; D gene uncertain. The CDR3 covers 13 residues. V was shortened by 0 bases and J by 12 bases, with 15 bases between the two germline ends. Germline CDR1 and CDR2: GTSNPN and SVGIG (reference sequence). Here the CDR3 DNA reads TGTGCCTGGAGTGTACAAGGCGGAGTTGCGCAGTTCTTC. It encodes CAWSVQGGVAQFF.